The rows below give T cell receptor beta chains drawn from one sample of a study of T cell responses to AZD1222 COVID-19 vaccine. Here immunoSEQ multiplex PCR was the method, and the copy in TCRdb shows in-frame clones only, minus some. The table has about 150,000 clones, about nine tenths seen once. The sample here was peripheral blood, taken 28 days after the second AZD1222 dose. The receptor source for this set is an adult who received the AZD1222 COVID-19 vaccine. Both conserved end residues are part of each CDR3. A D gene is named only where the DNA matches it firmly. Not all rows give a size; the values are once, few, many and, for expanded clones, a class.

J	D	size	V	CDR3	DNA
TRBJ2-7	.	.	TRBV19	CASSIGQGGGEQYF	TGTGCCAGTAGTATCGGCCAGGGCGGTGGCGAGCAGTACTTC
TRBJ2-7	.	.	TRBV25-1	CASSEGAGPYEQYF	TGTGCCAGCAGTGAAGGGGCAGGCCCCTACGAGCAGTACTTC
TRBJ2-3	.	once	TRBV27	CASSSSVWRDGTDTQYF	TGTGCCAGCAGTTCCTCCGTATGGCGGGATGGCACAGATACGCAGTATTTT
TRBJ2-4	.	.	TRBV10-1	CASSESSTKNIQYF	TGCGCCAGCAGTGAGTCGTCAACCAAAAACATTCAGTACTTC
TRBJ2-7	.	.	TRBV5-1	CASSVGQNYEQYF	TGCGCCAGCAGCGTTGGACAGAACTACGAGCAGTACTTC
TRBJ1-2	.	.	TRBV5-1	CASSFTTGNYGYTF	TGCGCCAGCAGCTTTACGACGGGAAACTATGGCTACACCTTC
TRBJ1-1	.	.	TRBV5-1	CASSLAPTGNTEAFF	TGCGCCAGCAGCTTGGCCCCCACAGGGAACACTGAAGCTTTCTTT
TRBJ2-7	.	.	TRBV2	CASSDWTARDEQYF	TGTGCCAGCAGTGACTGGACCGCTCGGGACGAGCAGTACTTC
TRBJ1-5	.	.	TRBV11-2	CASSSPPGPQHF	TGTGCCAGCAGCTCCCCCCCCGGGCCCCAGCATTTT
TRBJ1-1	TRBD1	.	TRBV10-1	CASSAEWDREESTEAFF	TGCGCCAGCAGTGCTGAGTGGGACAGGGAGGAATCAACTGAAGCTTTCTTT
TRBJ2-7	TRBD1	.	TRBV30	CAWSGTGHEQYF	TGTGCCTGGTCCGGGACAGGGCACGAGCAGTACTTC
TRBJ2-7	.	.	TRBV2	CASSVTGTYEQYF	TGTGCCAGCAGTGTTACTGGGACCTACGAGCAGTACTTC
TRBJ1-1	.	.	TRBV18	CASSPDGGTEAFF	TGTGCCAGCTCACCAGACGGGGGGACTGAAGCTTTCTTT
TRBJ2-7	.	few	TRBV7-9	CASSLGAASYEQYF	TGTGCCAGCAGCTTAGGAGCGGCCTCCTACGAGCAGTACTTC
TRBJ1-4	.	.	TRBV19	CASSTREGSRGEKLFF	TGTGCCAGTAGTACACGGGAAGGATCAAGAGGAGAAAAACTGTTTTTT
TRBJ2-1	TRBD1	.	TRBV6-5	CASSYTGTAVGNEQFF	TGTGCCAGCAGTTACACTGGGACAGCCGTGGGCAATGAGCAGTTCTTC
TRBJ1-2	.	.	TRBV7-6	CASSPFSGPDLYGYTF	TGTGCCAGCAGCCCATTTTCGGGACCGGACCTGTATGGCTACACCTTC
TRBJ2-1	.	.	TRBV24-1	CATLDSVSSYNEQFF	TGTGCCACCCTGGACAGCGTGAGCTCCTACAATGAGCAGTTCTTC
TRBJ1-5	TRBD1	.	TRBV27	CASSPRQGFNQPQHF	TGTGCCAGCAGTCCCAGACAGGGATTTAATCAGCCCCAGCATTTT
TRBJ2-3	TRBD1	.	TRBV6-5	CASSSRQGTDTQYF	TGTGCCAGCAGCTCCCGACAGGGGACAGATACGCAGTATTTT
TRBJ1-2	.	.	TRBV9	CASSPLTADLNYGYTF	TGTGCCAGCAGCCCCTTGACCGCCGATCTTAACTATGGCTACACCTTC
TRBJ1-2	.	few	TRBV7-9	CASSLPTSYTF	TGTGCCAGCAGCCTCCCGACAAGCTACACCTTC
TRBJ1-1	.	.	TRBV18	CASLGGNEAFF	TGTGCCAGCCTCGGGGGGAATGAAGCTTTCTTT
TRBJ1-1	.	.	TRBV5-1	CASSPNGGLGTEAFF	TGCGCCAGCAGCCCTAACGGGGGGCTGGGTACTGAAGCTTTCTTT
TRBJ1-2	TRBD1	.	TRBV27	CAVGQGYGYTF	TGTGCCGTCGGACAGGGGTATGGCTACACCTTC
TRBJ1-5	.	.	TRBV19	CASNPGGTQPQHF	TGTGCCAGTAACCCCGGAGGGACCCAGCCCCAGCATTTT
TRBJ1-2	.	.	TRBV23-1	CASNQTGPRPNYGYTF	TGCGCCAGCAACCAGACAGGCCCCAGGCCTAACTATGGCTACACCTTC
TRBJ1-1	.	.	TRBV10-3	CAISGSALNTEAFF	TGTGCCATCAGTGGTTCAGCCTTGAACACTGAAGCTTTCTTT
TRBJ2-1	TRBD2	few	TRBV9	CASSVEKGGSYEQFF	TGTGCCAGCAGCGTAGAGAAAGGCGGGAGCTACGAGCAGTTCTTC
TRBJ2-1	TRBD2	once	TRBV19	CASSIGGLAFFNEQFF	TGTGCCAGTAGTATAGGTGGACTAGCATTCTTCAATGAGCAGTTCTTC
TRBJ2-1	.	.	TRBV19	CASKGTGDEQFF	TGTGCCAGTAAGGGGACTGGGGATGAGCAGTTCTTC
TRBJ1-2	.	.	TRBV29-1	CSVAQGATYGYTF	TGCAGCGTGGCGCAGGGCGCTACCTATGGCTACACCTTC
TRBJ1-1	TRBD1	.	TRBV19	CASGDRGRQLNTEAFF	TGTGCCTCCGGAGACAGGGGGCGGCAATTGAACACTGAAGCTTTCTTT
TRBJ2-1	.	.	TRBV20-1	CSASRLPNEQFF	TGCAGTGCTAGTCGGCTACCTAATGAGCAGTTCTTC
TRBJ1-2	.	.	TRBV7-9	CASSFLTAYGYTF	TGTGCCAGCAGCTTTTTAACAGCCTATGGCTACACCTTC
TRBJ2-5	.	.	TRBV12-5	CASGLAQNIWYF	TGTGCTAGTGGTTTGGCACAAAATATATGGTACTTC
TRBJ2-1	TRBD2	.	TRBV10-2	CASNPTSRYNEQFF	TGCGCCAGCAACCCGACTAGCAGATACAATGAGCAGTTCTTC
TRBJ1-2	.	.	TRBV27	CASSLSVDTYGYTF	TGTGCCAGCAGTTTATCGGTAGACACTTATGGCTACACCTTC
TRBJ2-4	.	.	TRBV20-1	CSAPNPIQYF	TGCAGTGCACCGAACCCGATTCAGTACTTC
TRBJ1-2	.	.	TRBV10-2	CASSKGSYGYTF	TGCGCGAGCTCGAAGGGGTCCTATGGCTACACCTTC
TRBJ2-7	TRBD1	.	TRBV7-9	CASRLGTEYEQYF	TGTGCCAGCCGACTTGGGACAGAATACGAGCAGTACTTC
TRBJ2-5	.	.	TRBV6-5	CASTAGTAKETQYF	TGTGCCAGCACCGCTGGGACGGCAAAAGAGACCCAGTACTTC
TRBJ2-7	.	.	TRBV7-9	CASSSMVGAYEQYF	TGTGCCAGCAGCTCCATGGTGGGGGCCTACGAGCAGTACTTC
TRBJ1-1	.	.	TRBV21-1	CASSKMRARQVTANTEAFF	TGTGCCAGCAGCAAAATGAGGGCAAGACAAGTGACAGCGAACACTGAAGCTTTCTTT
TRBJ2-5	.	.	TRBV20-1	CSAPMGETQYF	TGCAGTGCCCCGATGGGCGAGACCCAGTACTTC
TRBJ1-1	.	.	TRBV29-1	CSVERPPEAFF	TGCAGCGTTGAAAGGCCTCCGGAAGCTTTCTTT
TRBJ2-2	TRBD2	.	TRBV7-2	CASTKWTSGLTGELFF	TGTGCCAGCACTAAATGGACTAGCGGACTCACCGGGGAGCTGTTTTTT
TRBJ2-5	.	once	TRBV19	CASSSLSGAQETQYF	TGTGCCAGTAGTTCCCTTTCGGGGGCGCAAGAGACCCAGTACTTC
TRBJ1-3	.	.	TRBV9	CASSAAVTASGNTIYF	TGTGCCAGCAGCGCAGCAGTAACAGCGTCTGGAAACACCATATATTTT
TRBJ2-6	TRBD1	.	TRBV25-1	CASSAGTGRSGANVLTF	TGTGCCAGCAGTGCCGGGACAGGGAGGTCTGGGGCCAACGTCCTGACTTTC
TRBJ1-1	.	.	TRBV11-3	CASSPGRLNTEAFF	TGTGCCAGCAGCCCCGGAAGGTTGAACACTGAAGCTTTCTTT
TRBJ1-5	.	.	TRBV19	CASSMVGYNQPQHF	TGTGCCAGTAGTATGGTGGGGTACAATCAGCCCCAGCATTTT
TRBJ2-1	.	.	TRBV19	CASSTEILRGEQFF	TGTGCCAGTAGTACCGAAATACTGAGGGGTGAGCAGTTCTTC
TRBJ1-3	.	.	TRBV30	CAWNDGSSGNTIYF	TGTGCCTGGAACGATGGAAGCTCTGGAAACACCATATATTTT
TRBJ2-3	.	.	TRBV11-2	CASSFAGADTQYF	TGTGCCAGCAGCTTTGCGGGTGCAGATACGCAGTATTTT
TRBJ2-7	.	.	TRBV5-4	CASSLDSAYEQYF	TGTGCCAGCAGCCTCGACAGTGCCTACGAGCAGTACTTC
TRBJ1-1	.	.	TRBV14	CASSQVGTQWSTEAFF	TGTGCCAGCAGCCAAGTAGGAACTCAATGGAGCACTGAAGCTTTCTTT
TRBJ2-2	TRBD2	.	TRBV29-1	CSVEDPGGAGTGELFF	TGCAGCGTTGAAGATCCCGGGGGGGCGGGCACCGGGGAGCTGTTTTTT
TRBJ1-1	.	once	TRBV11-2	CASSPGPGLLGTEAFF	TGTGCCAGCAGTCCGGGGCCCGGCCTTCTTGGCACTGAAGCTTTCTTT